This paragraph covers one T cell receptor (beta chain) sequence. This entry belongs to a study of T-cell reconstitution after alpha-beta-depleted transplantation in children. The V end was cut by 2 bases, the J end by 2 bases, with 8 bases between. CDR1 is SGHAT and CDR2 is FQNNGV in the germline V gene. The CDR3 spans 14 residues. During its preparation, the TCRbeta library received unique molecular identifiers. TCRdb recomputed calls from the PCR reads with MiXCR, one row per CDR3 protein. The sample includes around 370,000 distinct CDR3 sequences, 10% to 13% seen only once; the top ten take 2% to 2.5%.

The sequence was obtained from a human donor who donated a stem cell graft to a child with acute lymphoblastic leukemia. This chain uses TRBV11-2 with TRBJ2-3; D is undetermined. Sequencing used PBMCs from the stem cell graft donor, obtained from the stem cell graft. The CDR3 region has the DNA TGTGCCAGCAGCTTACCCAGGTTCACAGATACGCAGTATTTT. This encodes CASSLPRFTDTQYF.